This T cell receptor beta chain was profiled in a study of Ad26.COV2.S vaccination and SARS-CoV-2 variants. Background on the study: It was the COV1001 Ad26.COV2.S trial arm that included the donor. Ad26.COV2.S given intramuscularly, once or twice 56 days apart.

Only in-frame clones appear in the TCRdb table, and some are missing; sequencing was by immunoSEQ multiplex PCR. This sample has hundreds of thousands of clones, with roughly 84% found just once. Treatment defined: about 20 received Ad26.COV2.S at low or high dose, single or two shots; roughly five received placebo; per-sample allocation not given. Repertoires come from day 63 after the first vaccine or placebo injection. General study points: Reportedly, spike-specific CD8+ and CD4+ T cell responses achieved substantial breadth once vaccination had taken place.

Of note for this clone: Its specificity is unknown.

Trimming took off 6 bases at V and 2 bases at J, with 11 bases between the two ends. Germline V lookup: CDR1 MRHNA, CDR2 SNTAGT. The CDR3 has 14 amino acids. The clonotype was recovered from a person between 18 and 65 years old who received the Ad26.COV2.S COVID-19 vaccine or a placebo. The sample in question was peripheral blood, obtained in a trial of Ad26.COV2.S vaccine versus placebo. The chain uses TRBV6-4 and TRBJ1-5; D call uncertain. The chain's CDR3 is CASSARLCNQPQHF. The CDR3 DNA reads TGTGCCAGCAGCGCCAGGTTATGCAATCAGCCCCAGCATTTT.